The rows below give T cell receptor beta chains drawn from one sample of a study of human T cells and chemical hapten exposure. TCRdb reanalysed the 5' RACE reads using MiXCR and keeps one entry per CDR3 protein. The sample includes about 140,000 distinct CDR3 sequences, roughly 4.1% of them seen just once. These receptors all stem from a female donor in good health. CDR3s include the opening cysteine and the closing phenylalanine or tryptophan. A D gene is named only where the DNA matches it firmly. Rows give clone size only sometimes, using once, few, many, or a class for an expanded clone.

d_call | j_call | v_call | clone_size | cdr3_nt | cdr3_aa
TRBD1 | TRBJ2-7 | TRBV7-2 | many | TGTGCCAGCAGCGCCGACAGGGCCGAGCAGTACTTC | CASSADRAEQYF
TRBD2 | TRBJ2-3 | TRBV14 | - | TGTGCCAGCAGCCAAGATCCGGCGGGGGGGCTGGATACGCAGTATTTT | CASSQDPAGGLDTQYF
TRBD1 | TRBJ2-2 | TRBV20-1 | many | TGCAGTGCGAGTGGGACAGGGGACACCGGGGAGCTGTTTTTT | CSASGTGDTGELFF
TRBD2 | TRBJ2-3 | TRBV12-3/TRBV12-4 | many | TGTGCCAGCAGCGGTGGGGGGGTTAGCACAGATACGCAGTATTTT | CASSGGGVSTDTQYF
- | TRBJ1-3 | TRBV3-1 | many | TGTGCCAGCAGCCAATTGGGAAACACCATATATTTT | CASSQLGNTIYF
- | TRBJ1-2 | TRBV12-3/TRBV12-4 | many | TGTGCCAGCAGTTTTTGGGGATCTGGCTACACCTTC | CASSFWGSGYTF
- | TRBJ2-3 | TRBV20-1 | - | TGCAGTGCTAGAGACCCCTGCACAGATACGCAGTATTTT | CSARDPCTDTQYF
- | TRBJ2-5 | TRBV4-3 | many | TGCGCCAGCAGCCAAGATTTTACTAGCTCGGGGACCCAGTACTTC | CASSQDFTSSGTQYF
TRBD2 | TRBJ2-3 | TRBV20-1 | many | TGCAGTGCTAGACAGGGCGGGGGAGATACGCAGTATTTT | CSARQGGGDTQYF
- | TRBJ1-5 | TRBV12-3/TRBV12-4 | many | TGTGCCAGCAGTTTAGGGCAGATTAGCAATCAGCCCCAGCATTTT | CASSLGQISNQPQHF
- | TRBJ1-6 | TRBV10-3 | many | TGTGCCATCAAAAGCACAATGGATTCACCCCTCCACTTT | CAIKSTMDSPLHF
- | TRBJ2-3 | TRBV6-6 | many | TGTGCCAGCAGTTACTCCCGGGGGGCCATAGATACGCAGTATTTT | CASSYSRGAIDTQYF
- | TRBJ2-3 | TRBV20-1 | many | TGCAGTGCTAGGCAACGGGACTTAGCTCGAGTGAGCACAGATACGCAGTATTTT | CSARQRDLARVSTDTQYF
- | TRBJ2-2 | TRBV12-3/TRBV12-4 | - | TGTGCCAGCAGTTGTCCCGGGGCGGGGGAGCTGTTTTTT | CASSCPGAGELFF
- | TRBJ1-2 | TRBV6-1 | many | TGTGCCAGCAGTGAAGGGACACCCGGTTATGGCTACACCTTC | CASSEGTPGYGYTF
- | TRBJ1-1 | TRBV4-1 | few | TGCGCCAGCAGCCAAGTTGGTCTTTTAAAGGCAAACACTGAAGCTTTCTTT | CASSQVGLLKANTEAFF
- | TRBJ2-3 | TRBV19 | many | TGTGCCAGTAGTATAGACGCTTCGGCTGTTATCACAGATACGCAGTATTTT | CASSIDASAVITDTQYF
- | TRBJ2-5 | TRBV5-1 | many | TGCGCCAGCAGCTTGTTTTTACAAGAGACCCAGTACTTC | CASSLFLQETQYF
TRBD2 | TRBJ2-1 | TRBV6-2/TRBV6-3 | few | TGTGCCAGCAGGCTCACTAGCGCCGCCCCCAATGAGCAGTTCTTC | CASRLTSAAPNEQFF
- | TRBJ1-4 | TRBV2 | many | TGTGCCAGCCGGGCGGCGGTTGTCGGAGAAAAACTGTTTTTT | CASRAAVVGEKLFF
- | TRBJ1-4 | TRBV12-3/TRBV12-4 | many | TGTGCCAGCAGTTCCGCTGGGGTACCGACTGAAAAACTGTTTTTT | CASSSAGVPTEKLFF
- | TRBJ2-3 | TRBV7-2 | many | TGTGCCAGCAGCTTAGTCGCGGGGTACCTGCAGTCAGATACGCAGTATTTT | CASSLVAGYLQSDTQYF
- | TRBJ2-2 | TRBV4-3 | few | TGCGCCAGCAGCCAAGGGCTTTTGACTAACACCGGGGAGCTGTTTTTT | CASSQGLLTNTGELFF
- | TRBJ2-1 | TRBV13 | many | TGTGCCAGCAGCCCGAAGGGAGCCAATGAGCAGTTCTTC | CASSPKGANEQFF
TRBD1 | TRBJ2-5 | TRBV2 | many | TGTGCCAGCAGTGTTTTTGGGACAGAACAAGAGACCCAGTACTTC | CASSVFGTEQETQYF